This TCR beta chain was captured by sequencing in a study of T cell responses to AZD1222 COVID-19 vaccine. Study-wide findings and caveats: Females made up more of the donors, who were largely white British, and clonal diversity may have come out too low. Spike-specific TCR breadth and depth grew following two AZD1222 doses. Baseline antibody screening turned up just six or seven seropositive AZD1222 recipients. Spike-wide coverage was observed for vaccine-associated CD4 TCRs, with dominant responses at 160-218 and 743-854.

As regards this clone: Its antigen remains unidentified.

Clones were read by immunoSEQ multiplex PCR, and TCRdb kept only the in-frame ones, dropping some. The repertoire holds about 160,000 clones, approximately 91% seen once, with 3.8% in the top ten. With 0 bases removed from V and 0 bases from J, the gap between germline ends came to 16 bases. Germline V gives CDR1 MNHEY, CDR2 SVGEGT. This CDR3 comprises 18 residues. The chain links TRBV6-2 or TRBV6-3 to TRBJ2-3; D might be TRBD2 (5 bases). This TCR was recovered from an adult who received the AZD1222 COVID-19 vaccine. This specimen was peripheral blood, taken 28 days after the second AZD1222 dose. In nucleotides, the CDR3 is TGTGCCAGCAGTTACTCCGCCACGCGAGGGCAGAGCACAGATACGCAGTATTTT. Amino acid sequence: CASSYSATRGQSTDTQYF.